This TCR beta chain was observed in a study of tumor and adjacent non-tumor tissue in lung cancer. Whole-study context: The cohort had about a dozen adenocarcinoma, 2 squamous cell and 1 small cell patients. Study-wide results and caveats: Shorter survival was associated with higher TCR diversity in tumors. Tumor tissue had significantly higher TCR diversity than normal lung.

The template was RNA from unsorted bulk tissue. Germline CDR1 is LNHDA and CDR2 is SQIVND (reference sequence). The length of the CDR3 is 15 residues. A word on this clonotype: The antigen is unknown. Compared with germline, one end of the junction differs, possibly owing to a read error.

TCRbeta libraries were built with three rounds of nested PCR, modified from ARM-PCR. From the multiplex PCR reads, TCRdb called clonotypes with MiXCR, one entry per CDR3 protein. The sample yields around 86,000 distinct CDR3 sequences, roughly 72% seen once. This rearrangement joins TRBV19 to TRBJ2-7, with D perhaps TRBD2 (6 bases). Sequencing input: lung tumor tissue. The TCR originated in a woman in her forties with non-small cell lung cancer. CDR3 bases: TGTGCCAGTAGGGAGGGATCAATGTCCTCCTATGAGCAGTACTTC. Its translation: CASREGSMSSYEQYF. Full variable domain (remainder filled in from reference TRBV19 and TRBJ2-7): DGGITQSPKYLFRKEGQNVTLSCEQNLNHDAMYWYRQDPGQGLRLIYYSQIVNDFQKGDIAEGYSVSREKKESFPLTVTSAQKNPTAFYLCASREGSMSSYEQYFGPGTRLTVT.